A single sample gave rise to the 18 T cell receptor beta chains below, sequenced in a study of CXCR3-negative and CXCR3-positive naive CD8 T cells. Their recognized antigens are unknown. Study-wide results and caveats: Researchers report that CXCR3-positive naive cells carry more hydrophobic TRB CDR3s than CXCR3-negative naive cells.

5' RACE with UMI labels generated the TRB cDNA libraries. Using the 5' RACE reads, TCRdb records one entry per CDR3 protein without DNA. Its table lists some 130,000 distinct CDR3 sequences. Sequencing input: naive CXCR3+ CD8+ T cells from blood. The subset here: CD45RO-CCR7+CD27+CD95- naive CD8+ T cells expressing CXCR3 (TNR3+). Receptors originate from a human donor in good health. Some clones in this sample may be carry-over from other donors' samples.

This chain uses TRBV7-9 with TRBJ1-1; TCRdb's D call of TRBD1 is untestable without DNA. Germline assignment: CDR1 SEHNR and CDR2 FQNEAQ (reference sequence). The CDR3 spans 15 residues. CDR3 in amino acids: CASSPLTGAYTEAFF.

This chain links TRBV5-1 with TRBJ1-2; TCRdb lists TRBD1, though no DNA is available to test this call. This CDR3 contains 15 residues. Per the germline V gene, CDR1 is SGHRS and CDR2 is YFSETQ. The CDR3 sequence: CASSLEPGINYGYTF.

This chain links TRBV27 with TRBJ2-7; TCRdb's D call, TRBD2, is unchecked because there is no DNA. The CDR3 is made up of 14 amino acids. Germline V gives CDR1 MNHEY, CDR2 SMNVEV (reference sequence). CDR3 sequence reads: CASASGLRTYEQYF.

The rearrangement uses TRBV4-2 and TRBJ2-3; no DNA is available, so the TRBD1 call from TCRdb remains unchecked. CDR1 is LGHNA, CDR2 YNFKEQ, per germline. The length of the CDR3 is 15 residues. The CDR3 spells CASKTGGGDADTQYF.

V is TRBV4-1 and J is TRBJ2-2; TCRdb returns TRBD1, unconfirmable since there is no DNA. Germline CDR1 is MGHRA and CDR2 is YSYEKL. This CDR3 comprises 15 residues. CDR3 sequence: CASSQVSSGSGELFF.

This sequence joins TRBV7-6 and TRBJ1-1; TCRdb picks TRBD1, but there is no DNA to check that call. Germline CDR1 SGHVS, CDR2 FNYEAQ. The CDR3 has 15 residues. The CDR3 protein is CASSPAADRVPEAFF.

CDR3 loop: CASSKRGMNEQFF. V is TRBV6-2 or TRBV6-3 and J is TRBJ2-1; the D call of TRBD2 rests on TCRdb alone, since no DNA is present to check it. Germline V gene sequence: CDR1 MNHEY, CDR2 SVGEGT. The CDR3 covers 13 residues.

The chain links TRBV29-1 to TRBJ1-1. Looked up from germline, CDR1 is SQVTM and CDR2 is ANQGSEA. There are 13 residues in the CDR3. This CDR3 is CSVVSSMNTEAFF.

CDR3: CASSQWPGVSYNEQFF. The chain carries TRBV4-1 and TRBJ2-1; the D call from TCRdb, TRBD1, cannot be confirmed without DNA. The CDR3 runs to 16 residues. The germline gives CDR1 MGHRA, CDR2 YSYEKL.

The chain is built from TRBV28 and TRBJ2-7; there is no DNA to check the TCRdb D call of TRBD2. Germline V gene data show CDR1 as MDHEN and CDR2 as SYDVKM. This CDR3 comprises 13 residues. CDR3 protein: CASSPVGSSEQYF.

The rearrangement joins TRBV12-3 or TRBV12-4 to TRBJ2-5. This CDR3 spans 13 amino acids. CDR3 sequence: CASSELNQETQYF.

The chain links TRBV11-2 to TRBJ1-4; TCRdb's D gene call, TRBD1, goes unchecked for lack of DNA. In germline, CDR1 is SGHAT, CDR2 FQNNGV. This CDR3 region has 13 residues. The CDR3 sequence is CASSLIPGEKLFF.

This chain uses TRBV7-9 with TRBJ2-1. The CDR3 is 13 residues long. Per the germline V gene, CDR1 is SEHNR and CDR2 is FQNEAQ (reference sequence). CDR3 amino acids: CASEDGSYNEQFF. Full variable domain (outside the CDR3, taken from reference TRBV7-9 and TRBJ2-1): DTGVSQNPRHKITKRGQNVTFRCDPISEHNRLYWYRQTLGQGPEFLTYFQNEAQLEKSRLLSDRFSAERPKGSFSTLEIQRTEQGDSAMYLCASEDGSYNEQFFGPGTRLTVL.

This sequence joins TRBV12-3 or TRBV12-4 and TRBJ1-2; TCRdb proposes TRBD1, but this gene call is untestable without DNA. The CDR3 covers 14 residues. CDR3: CASRAGTGPDGYTF.

The genes are TRBV9 and TRBJ1-1. The CDR3 loop spans 14 amino acids. Germline lookup yields CDR1 SGDLS and CDR2 YYNGEE. CDR3 protein: CASSVVTEGTEAFF.

The J gene is TRBJ2-7, the V gene TRBV6-5; with no DNA, the TCRdb D assignment of TRBD1 cannot be verified. Germline V lookup: CDR1 MNHEY, CDR2 SVGAGI. This CDR3 comprises 14 residues. The chain's CDR3 is CASSPGQGSREQYF.

This sequence joins TRBV12-3 or TRBV12-4 and TRBJ2-7; the TCRdb call, TRBD1, lacks DNA for checking. There are 12 residues in the CDR3. The CDR3 here is CASTDRRNEQYF.

This CDR3 is CASSDRVGNTEAFF. V gene TRBV9 combines with J gene TRBJ1-1; TCRdb's D call, TRBD1, is unchecked because there is no DNA. The germline V gene encodes CDR1 SGDLS and CDR2 YYNGEE. The length of the CDR3 is 14 residues.